The clone carrying this T cell receptor beta chain came up many times. The antigen remains undetermined. The sample originates from a study of CD8 T cells in ankylosing spondylitis. Study-wide results and limits: Ankylosing spondylitis blood seemed to carry a telltale TCR beta motif made of fewer than ten highly homologous variants. The authors found the disease-linked clones to be CD8+ and relatively rare in peripheral blood.

For TCR beta, libraries came from quantitative 5'-RACE with molecular barcodes. TCRdb ran MiXCR on the 5' RACE reads and lists one entry per CDR3 protein. Among some 240,000 distinct CDR3 sequences listed, approximately 9% were seen once. This CDR3 contains 16 residues. The V and J ends lost 0 bases and 0 bases respectively, with 8 bases between them. This TCR was sampled from a male donor with ankylosing spondylitis or in good health (not recorded which). Sequenced material: blood, either unsorted or a sorted T cell fraction (not recorded which). The gene calls are TRBV12-3 or TRBV12-4 and TRBJ2-2; no clear D. This CDR3 is CASSLASGSNTGELFF. CDR3 bases: TGTGCCAGCAGTTTAGCTTCCGGTTCGAACACCGGGGAGCTGTTTTTT.